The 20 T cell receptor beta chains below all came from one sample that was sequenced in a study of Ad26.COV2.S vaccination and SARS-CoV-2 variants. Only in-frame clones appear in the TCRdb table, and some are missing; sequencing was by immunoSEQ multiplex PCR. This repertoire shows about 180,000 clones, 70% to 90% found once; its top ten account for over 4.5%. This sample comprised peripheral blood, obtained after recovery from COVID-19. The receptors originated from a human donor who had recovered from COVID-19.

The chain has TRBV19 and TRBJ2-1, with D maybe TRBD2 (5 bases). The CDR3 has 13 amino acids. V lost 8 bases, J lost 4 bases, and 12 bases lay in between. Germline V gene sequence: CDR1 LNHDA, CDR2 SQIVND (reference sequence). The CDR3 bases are TGTGCCAGTGCAGGCCGCGGGTACAATGAGCAGTTCTTC. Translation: CASAGRGYNEQFF. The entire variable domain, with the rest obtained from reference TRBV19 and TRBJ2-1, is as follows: DGGITQSPKYLFRKEGQNVTLSCEQNLNHDAMYWYRQDPGQGLRLIYYSQIVNDFQKGDIAEGYSVSREKKESFPLTVTSAQKNPTAFYLCASAGRGYNEQFFGPGTRLTVL.

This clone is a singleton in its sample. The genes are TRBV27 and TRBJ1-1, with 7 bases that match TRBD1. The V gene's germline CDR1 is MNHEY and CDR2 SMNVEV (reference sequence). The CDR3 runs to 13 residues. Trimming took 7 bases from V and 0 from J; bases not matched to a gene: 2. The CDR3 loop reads CASNDRVNTEAFF. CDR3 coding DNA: TGTGCCAGCAACGACAGGGTGAACACTGAAGCTTTCTTT.

CDR3 protein: CASSALRGLDPNQPQHF. CDR3 in DNA: TGTGCCAGCAGTGCCTTGAGGGGGCTCGATCCAAATCAGCCCCAGCATTTT. The chain employs TRBV6-1 and TRBJ1-5, with TRBD1 matching over 7 bases. The CDR3 covers 17 residues. Trimming cost V 4 bases and J 4 bases; bases outside gene matches: 13. Germline V gene data show CDR1 as MNHNS and CDR2 as SASEGT.

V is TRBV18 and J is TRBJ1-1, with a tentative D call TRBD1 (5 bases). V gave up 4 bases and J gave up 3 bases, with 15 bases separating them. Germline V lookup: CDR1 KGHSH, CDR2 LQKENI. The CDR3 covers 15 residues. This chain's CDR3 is CASSLSYGGDTEAFF. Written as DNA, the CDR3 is TGTGCCAGCTCACTCTCTTACGGGGGGGACACTGAAGCTTTCTTT.

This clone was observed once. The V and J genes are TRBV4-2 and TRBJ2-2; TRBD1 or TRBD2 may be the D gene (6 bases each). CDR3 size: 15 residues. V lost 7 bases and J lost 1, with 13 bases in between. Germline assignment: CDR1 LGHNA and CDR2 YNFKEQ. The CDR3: CASTGGPENTGELFF. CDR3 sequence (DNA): TGTGCCAGCACCGGGGGCCCAGAGAACACCGGGGAGCTGTTTTTT.

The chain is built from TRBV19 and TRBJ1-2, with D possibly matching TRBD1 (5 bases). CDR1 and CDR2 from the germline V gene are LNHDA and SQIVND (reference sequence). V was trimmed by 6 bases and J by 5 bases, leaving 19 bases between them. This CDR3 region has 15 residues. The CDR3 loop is CASSRVAGVGYGYTF. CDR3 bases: TGTGCCAGTAGCAGGGTCGCGGGAGTTGGGTATGGCTACACCTTC.

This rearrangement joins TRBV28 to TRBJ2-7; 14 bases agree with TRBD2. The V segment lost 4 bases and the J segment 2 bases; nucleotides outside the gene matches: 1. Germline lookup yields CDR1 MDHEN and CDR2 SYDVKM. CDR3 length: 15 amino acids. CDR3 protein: CASSSTSGGAYEQYF. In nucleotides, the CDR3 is TGTGCCAGCAGTTCGACTAGCGGGGGGGCCTACGAGCAGTACTTC.

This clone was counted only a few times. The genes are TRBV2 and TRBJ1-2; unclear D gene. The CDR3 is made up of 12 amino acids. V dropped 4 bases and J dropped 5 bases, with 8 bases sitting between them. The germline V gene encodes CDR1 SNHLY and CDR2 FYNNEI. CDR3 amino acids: CASSGRGYGYTF. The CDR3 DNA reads TGTGCCAGCAGTGGCCGGGGATATGGCTACACCTTC.

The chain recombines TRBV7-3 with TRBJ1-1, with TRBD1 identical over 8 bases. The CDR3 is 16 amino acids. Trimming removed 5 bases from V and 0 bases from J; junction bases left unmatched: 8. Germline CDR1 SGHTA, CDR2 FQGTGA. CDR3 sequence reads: CASSPGQGGMNTEAFF. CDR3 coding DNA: TGTGCCAGCAGCCCCGGACAGGGAGGCATGAACACTGAAGCTTTCTTT.

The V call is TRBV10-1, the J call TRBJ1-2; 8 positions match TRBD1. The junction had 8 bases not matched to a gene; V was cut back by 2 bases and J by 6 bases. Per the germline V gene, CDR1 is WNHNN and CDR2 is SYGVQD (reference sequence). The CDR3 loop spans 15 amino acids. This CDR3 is CASSEATGGLDGYTF. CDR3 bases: TGCGCCAGCAGTGAGGCCACAGGGGGATTGGATGGCTACACCTTC.

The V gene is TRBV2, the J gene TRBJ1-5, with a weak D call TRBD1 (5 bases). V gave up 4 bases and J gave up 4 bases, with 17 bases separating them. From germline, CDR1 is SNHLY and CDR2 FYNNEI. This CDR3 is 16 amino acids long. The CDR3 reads CASSGESRRGNQPQHF. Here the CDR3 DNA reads TGTGCCAGCAGTGGGGAAAGTAGGAGGGGAAATCAGCCCCAGCATTTT.

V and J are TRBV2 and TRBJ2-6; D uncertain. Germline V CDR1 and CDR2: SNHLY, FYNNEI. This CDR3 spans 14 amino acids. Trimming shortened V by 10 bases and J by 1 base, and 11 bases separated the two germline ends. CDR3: CATPSPSGANVLTF. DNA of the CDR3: TGTGCCACCCCTTCTCCGTCTGGGGCCAACGTCCTGACTTTC. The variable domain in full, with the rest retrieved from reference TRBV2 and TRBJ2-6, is EPEVTQTPSHQVTQMGQEVILRCVPISNHLYFYWYRQILGQKVEFLVSFYNNEISEKSEIFDDQFSVERPDGSNFTLKIRSTKLEDSAMYFCATPSPSGANVLTFGAGSRLTVL.

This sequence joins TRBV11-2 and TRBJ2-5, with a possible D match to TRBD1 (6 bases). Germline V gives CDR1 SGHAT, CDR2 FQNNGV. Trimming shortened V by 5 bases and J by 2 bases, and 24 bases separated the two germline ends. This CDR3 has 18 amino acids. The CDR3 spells CASSPGSGRGRVQETQYF. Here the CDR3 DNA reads TGTGCCAGCAGCCCAGGGTCGGGCAGGGGACGGGTACAAGAGACCCAGTACTTC.

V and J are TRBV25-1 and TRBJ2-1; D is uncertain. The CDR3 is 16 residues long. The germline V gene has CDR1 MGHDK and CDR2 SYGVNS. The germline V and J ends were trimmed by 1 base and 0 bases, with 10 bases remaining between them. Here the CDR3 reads CASSELRSSSYNEQFF. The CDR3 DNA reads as TGTGCCAGCAGTGAATTGAGGTCCAGCTCCTACAATGAGCAGTTCTTC.

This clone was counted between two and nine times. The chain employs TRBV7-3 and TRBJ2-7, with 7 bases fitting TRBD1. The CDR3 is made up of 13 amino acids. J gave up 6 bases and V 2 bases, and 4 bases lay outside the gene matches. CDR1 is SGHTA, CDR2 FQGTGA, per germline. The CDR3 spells CASSLDRVGEQYF. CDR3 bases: TGTGCCAGCAGCTTAGACAGGGTTGGCGAGCAGTACTTC.

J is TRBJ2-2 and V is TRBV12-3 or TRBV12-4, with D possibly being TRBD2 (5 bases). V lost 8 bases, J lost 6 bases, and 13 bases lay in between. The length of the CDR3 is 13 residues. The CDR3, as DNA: TGTGCCAGCCATACTAGTGGCGCCGGGGAGCTGTTTTTT. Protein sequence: CASHTSGAGELFF.

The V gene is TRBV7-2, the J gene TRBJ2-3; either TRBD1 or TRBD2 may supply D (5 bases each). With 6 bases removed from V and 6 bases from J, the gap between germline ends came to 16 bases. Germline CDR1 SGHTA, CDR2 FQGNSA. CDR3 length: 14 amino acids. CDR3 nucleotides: TGTGCCAGCAGACGAGGGACCGTAGGCGATACGCAGTATTTT. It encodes CASRRGTVGDTQYF.

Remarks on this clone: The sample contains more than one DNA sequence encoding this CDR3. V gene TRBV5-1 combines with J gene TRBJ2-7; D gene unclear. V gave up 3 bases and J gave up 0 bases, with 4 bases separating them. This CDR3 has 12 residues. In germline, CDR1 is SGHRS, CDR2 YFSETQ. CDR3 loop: CASSSSSYEQYF. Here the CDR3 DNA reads TGCGCCAGCAGCTCGAGCTCCTACGAGCAGTACTTC.

CDR3 coding DNA: TGTGCCACCAGCAGATTAAGGGAGGGGCAAGAGACCCAGTACTTC. The encoded protein is CATSRLREGQETQYF. J is TRBJ2-5 and V is TRBV15; 7 bases line up with TRBD2. Germline assignment: CDR1 LNHNV and CDR2 YYDKDF (reference sequence). Trimming at V came to 2 bases and at J to 2 bases, leaving 5 bases not matched to a gene. The CDR3 loop spans 15 amino acids.

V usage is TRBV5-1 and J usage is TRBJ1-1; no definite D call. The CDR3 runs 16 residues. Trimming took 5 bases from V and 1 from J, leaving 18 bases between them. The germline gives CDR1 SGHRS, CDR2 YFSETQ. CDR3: CASRSGLALGNTEAFF. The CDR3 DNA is TGCGCCAGCAGATCGGGTTTGGCTTTAGGGAACACTGAAGCTTTCTTT. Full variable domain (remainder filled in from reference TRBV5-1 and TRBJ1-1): KAGVTQTPRYLIKTRGQQVTLSCSPISGHRSVSWYQQTPGQGLQFLFEYFSETQRNKGNFPGRFSGRQFSNSRSEMNVSTLELGDSALYLCASRSGLALGNTEAFFGQGTRLTVV.